These 3 T cell receptor beta chains share one sample of origin, sequenced in a study of tumor-infiltrating lymphocytes in glioblastoma multiforme. Three nested ARM-PCR rounds with V-beta and C-beta primers built TCRB libraries. TCRdb independently ran MiXCR on the multiplex PCR reads; one entry per CDR3 protein. The table has about 9,000 distinct CDR3 sequences, about 80% seen once; the top ten hold about 70%. The specimen was brain tumor tissue. The receptor source for this set is a male donor with glioblastoma.

CDR3 region: CASSLATVPSEQYF. The CDR3 coding sequence is TGTGCCAGCAGTTTAGCCACAGTACCTAGCGAGCAGTACTTC. The chain carries TRBV12-3 or TRBV12-4 and TRBJ2-7; D is undetermined. The CDR3 is 14 amino acids. Between the trimmed V and J ends, which lost 0 bases and 6 bases, there was a span of 12 bases.

This rearrangement joins TRBV11-2 to TRBJ1-5; tentative D call: TRBD1 (5 bases). With 1 base removed from V and 10 bases from J, the gap between germline ends came to 14 bases. This CDR3 spans 14 amino acids. Germline V gives CDR1 SGHAT, CDR2 FQNNGV. CDR3: CASSLGGGPDPQHF. CDR3 nucleotides: TGTGCCAGCAGCTTAGGGGGGGGACCAGATCCCCAGCATTTT. The entire variable domain, with the rest obtained from reference TRBV11-2 and TRBJ1-5, is as follows: EAGVAQSPRYKIIEKRQSVAFWCNPISGHATLYWYQQILGQGPKLLIQFQNNGVVDDSQLPKDRFSAERLKGVDSTLKIQPAKLEDSAVYLCASSLGGGPDPQHFGDGTRLSIL.

The CDR3 DNA follows: TGTGCCAGCAGCCCATACACAGATACGCAGTATTTT. Protein product: CASSPYTDTQYF. The chain combines TRBV11-2 with TRBJ2-3; no clear D gene. Looked up from germline, CDR1 is SGHAT and CDR2 is FQNNGV. The V gene lost 5 bases and the J gene lost 2 bases, with 5 bases spanning the gap. CDR3 length: 12 amino acids.